The 2 T cell receptor beta chains given below trace back to one sample, sequenced in a study of blood T cell repertoires in COVID-19. Repertoires were generated with immunoSEQ multiplex PCR, while TCRdb's copy carries only in-frame clones and drops some. The data hold over 300,000 clones, with around 89% observed a single time. The sequenced material came from PBMCs or T cells enriched from blood (not recorded which). The receptors shown here come from a woman aged 25-40 years with acute COVID-19.

This chain connects TRBV7-2 to TRBJ1-6, with a tentative D call TRBD1 (5 bases). The CDR3 totals 17 residues. Germline V gives CDR1 SGHTA, CDR2 FQGNSA. The V end was cut by 6 bases, the J end by 4 bases, with 19 bases between. This chain's CDR3 is CASRSASGYPYNSPLHF. The DNA for the CDR3 is TGTGCCAGCAGGAGCGCTTCAGGGTACCCTTATAATTCACCCCTCCACTTT.

The chain has TRBV29-1 and TRBJ1-2, with D hard to call. This CDR3 is 14 amino acids long. CDR1 and CDR2 (germline): SQVTM, ANQGSEA. V dropped 4 bases and J dropped 1 base, with 13 bases sitting between them. As DNA, the CDR3 is TGCAGCGTTGGAGGGCCAGGAAATAACTATGGCTACACCTTC. Protein product: CSVGGPGNNYGYTF.